This T cell receptor beta chain was found in a study of cytomegalovirus exposure and HLA in healthy donors. Broader study findings: Reports indicated that the classifier achieved high specificity and sensitivity in diagnosing cytomegalovirus status. In an earlier analysis, about 87% or about 30%: the productive usage of most TCR beta V segments. Several of the most significant clusters appeared, in a later analysis, to be linked to common viral pathogens.

The PCR ran on 60 Vbeta and 13 Jbeta primers. As processed by the authors: Unique TCR beta chains totaled 80 million to 100 million in a later count, with roughly 11 million of them shared. Method: immunoSEQ multiplex PCR; TCRdb's copy keeps in-frame clones and lacks some. V, J and clone size are those of that table, while D and trimming were read from the DNA. In the table there are some 120,000 clones, approximately 77% of which are singletons. With respect to this clone: What it recognizes is unknown.

The sequencing input was PBMCs. The receptor comes from a man aged 18 to 30 in good health and CMV-seronegative.

The DNA for the CDR3 is TGTGCCACCAGCAGTGGTGGATGGGGGGGAGGCTACACCTTC. This encodes CATSSGGWGGGYTF. V usage is TRBV15 and J usage is TRBJ1-2; a weak D match, TRBD1 (5 bases). Germline V CDR1 and CDR2: LNHNV, YYDKDF (reference sequence). The CDR3 extends over 14 amino acids. Between the trimmed V and J ends, which lost 3 bases and 8 bases, there was a span of 16 bases.